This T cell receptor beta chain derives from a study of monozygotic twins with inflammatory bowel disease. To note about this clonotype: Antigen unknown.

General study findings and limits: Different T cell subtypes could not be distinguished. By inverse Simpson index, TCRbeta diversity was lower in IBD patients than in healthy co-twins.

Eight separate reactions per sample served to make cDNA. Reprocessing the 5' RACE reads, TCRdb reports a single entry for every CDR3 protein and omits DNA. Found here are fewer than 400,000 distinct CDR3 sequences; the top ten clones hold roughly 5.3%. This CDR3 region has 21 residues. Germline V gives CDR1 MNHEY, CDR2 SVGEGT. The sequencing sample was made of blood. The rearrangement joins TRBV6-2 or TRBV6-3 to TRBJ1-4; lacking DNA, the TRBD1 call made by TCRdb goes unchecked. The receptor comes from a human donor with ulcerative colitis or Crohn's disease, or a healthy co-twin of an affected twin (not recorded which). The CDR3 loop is CASSYAPLGRADWVTNEKLFF.